A selection of T cell receptor beta chains follows, all from one sample in a study of cytomegalovirus exposure and HLA in healthy donors. Clones were sequenced by immunoSEQ multiplex PCR, and TCRdb holds only the in-frame ones, with some missing. The table has about 150,000 clones, roughly 10% seen once. The material sequenced was PBMCs. All receptors derive from a male donor in good health and CMV-seronegative. Both conserved end residues are part of each CDR3. D genes are given only for firm matches. Rows may omit the clone size; those that give it use once, few, many or a size class.

V gene	J gene	D gene	clone size	CDR3 DNA	CDR3 protein
TRBV18	TRBJ2-3	TRBD2	NA	TGTGCCAGCTCACCCAGGACTAGCGCCGCAGATACGCAGTATTTT	CASSPRTSAADTQYF
TRBV6-1	TRBJ1-2	NA	NA	TGTGCCAGCAGTGATCGCAGGATCGAAGACTATGGCTACACCTTC	CASSDRRIEDYGYTF
TRBV28	TRBJ2-4	TRBD2	few	TGTGCCAGCAATGGTGGTAGTCTAGCGGGAGCCCTACCCAAAAACATTCAGTACTTC	CASNGGSLAGALPKNIQYF
TRBV5-6	TRBJ2-5	TRBD1	NA	TGTGCCAGCAGCCGGGACAGGGTAGAGACCCAGTACTTC	CASSRDRVETQYF
TRBV29-1	TRBJ2-1	TRBD2	few	TGCAGCGCATTTTCGGGAGGGCGAAGGTCCAATGAGCAGTTCTTC	CSAFSGGRRSNEQFF
TRBV28	TRBJ1-1	NA	NA	TGTGCCAGCAGCCCGGGACACTTGAACACTGAAGCTTTCTTT	CASSPGHLNTEAFF
TRBV5-1	TRBJ2-1	TRBD1	few	TGCGCCAGCAGCCCGGGGACAGGGGGCATATCTGACAATGAGCAGTTCTTC	CASSPGTGGISDNEQFF
TRBV10-3	TRBJ1-2	TRBD1	NA	TGTGCCATCAGTGAGTCCGTACAGGGGCGTGATGATGGCTACACCTTC	CAISESVQGRDDGYTF
TRBV28	TRBJ1-1	TRBD1	NA	TGTGCCAGCACCCTGACAGGGGGCATCACTGAAGCTTTCTTT	CASTLTGGITEAFF
TRBV19	TRBJ2-2	NA	few	TGTGCCAGTAGTACCCGAGGACAGACGAACACCGGGGAGCTGTTTTTT	CASSTRGQTNTGELFF
TRBV28	TRBJ2-2	TRBD2	NA	TGTGCCAGCAGTTTATGGCAACTAGCGGGGGGGCCCGGGGAGCTGTTTTTT	CASSLWQLAGGPGELFF
TRBV27	TRBJ2-7	TRBD2	NA	TGTGCCAGCAGTTTATCATGGCTAGCGGGAGAACGCGAGCAGTACTTC	CASSLSWLAGEREQYF
TRBV11-3	TRBJ2-7	NA	once	TGTGCCAGACCCGCCCGCGCCGGGGAGAGAACCTACGAGCAGTACTTC	CARPARAGERTYEQYF
TRBV5-6	TRBJ2-1	NA	few	TGTGCCAGCAGCTTTCCCGCGGGTGTCGGGCACTACAATGAGCAGTTCTTC	CASSFPAGVGHYNEQFF
TRBV4-1	TRBJ1-1	TRBD1	few	TGCGCCAGCAGCCAGGGGTACAGGGGCCTTCTCATGAACACTGAAGCTTTCTTT	CASSQGYRGLLMNTEAFF
TRBV6-1	TRBJ1-1	NA	few	TGTGCCAGCAGGCCCGGGGGGGACACTGAAGCTTTCTTT	CASRPGGDTEAFF
TRBV7-2	TRBJ2-5	TRBD2	NA	TGTGCCAGCAGAGAGTCCCGAAGCGGGAGTTTGGAGACCCAGTACTTC	CASRESRSGSLETQYF
TRBV6-5	TRBJ2-2	NA	few	TGTGCCAGCAGCCCTCAATTGGGGGCGACCGGGGAGCTGTTTTTT	CASSPQLGATGELFF
TRBV6-6	TRBJ1-6	TRBD1	few	TGTGCCAGCAGTGGGGACAGGGTGATCTATAATTCACCCCTCCACTTT	CASSGDRVIYNSPLHF
TRBV4-3	TRBJ2-1	TRBD2	few	TGCGCCAGCAGCCAAGAAAACGTCCGGGAGGTTCTAGAGCAGTTCTTC	CASSQENVREVLEQFF
TRBV19	TRBJ2-5	TRBD1	NA	TGTGCCAGTAGCAGCAGGGGGCGGGAGACCCAGTACTTC	CASSSRGRETQYF
TRBV28	TRBJ1-2	TRBD1	NA	TGTGCCAGCAGTTCATGGGGGACAGAGAACTATGGCTACACCTTC	CASSSWGTENYGYTF
TRBV19	TRBJ2-3	TRBD2	NA	TGTGCCAGTAGTATAAGAGCGGGAGGGAAGGATACGCAGTATTTT	CASSIRAGGKDTQYF
TRBV28	TRBJ2-5	TRBD2	NA	TGTGCCAGCAGTTGGAGCGGGGGGGCATCAGAGACCCAGTACTTC	CASSWSGGASETQYF
TRBV19	TRBJ2-3	NA	NA	TGTGCCAGTAGTATGGCCAGAACCACAGATACGCAGTATTTT	CASSMARTTDTQYF
TRBV5-4	TRBJ1-2	NA	NA	TGTGCCAGCACCCCCGGGAACAGAGTAGACTATGGCTACACCTTC	CASTPGNRVDYGYTF
TRBV27	TRBJ2-3	NA	few	TGTGCCAGCACGGCTAGCCTAGGCACAGATACGCAGTATTTT	CASTASLGTDTQYF
TRBV2	TRBJ2-3	NA	few	TGTGCCAGCAGTGAAGCACTCAGCACAGATACGCAGTATTTT	CASSEALSTDTQYF
TRBV4-2	TRBJ2-2	NA	few	TGTGCCAGCAGCCTCTCCGGACAGGGGGAGCTGTTTTTT	CASSLSGQGELFF
TRBV7-2	TRBJ1-6	NA	few	TGTGCCAGCAGCCCGTACGGGGATTCACCCCTCCACTTT	CASSPYGDSPLHF
TRBV10-3	TRBJ2-1	NA	few	TGTGCCATCAGTTATAGCGACGTCTACAATGAGCAGTTCTTC	CAISYSDVYNEQFF
TRBV5-1	TRBJ2-1	NA	few	TGCGCCAGCAGCTTAGGGGGATACAATGAGCAGTTCTTC	CASSLGGYNEQFF